The 22 T cell receptor beta chains presented below share a single source sample, sequenced in a study of T cells in localized non-small cell lung cancer. The repertoire was sequenced with immunoSEQ multiplex PCR; TCRdb's copy has only in-frame clones and lacks some. The sample includes 1,000 or so clones, 33% seen only once; the top ten take roughly 13%. Material: normal lung tissue next to the tumor, obtained before any cancer treatment. The receptors here all came from a female donor older than 55 with stage I lung adenocarcinoma.

A few counts support this clone. This chain joins TRBV10-3 and TRBJ2-5, with TRBD1 identical over 9 bases. Germline CDR1 is ENHRY and CDR2 is SYGVKD. CDR3 length: 14 residues. Trimming took 10 bases from V and 3 from J; bases not matched to a gene: 9. For the CDR3, the DNA is TGTGCCAGCGCAGAGACAGGGGGAGAAGAGACCCAGTACTTC. Translated, it gives CASAETGGEETQYF.

In this sample, this clone turned up a few times. Its ends do not fully match the called genes, so a read error is possible. V and J are TRBV6-7 and TRBJ2-1; 7 bases align to TRBD2. TRBV6-7 is assigned to the ORF class and has an uncertain function. The CDR3 has 16 residues. The CDR3 loop is CASSYRGVGLGNEQFF. The DNA for the CDR3 is TGTGCCAGTAGTTACCGGGGGGTAGGACTGGGCAATGAGCAGTTCTTC.

A remark on this clone: One junction end does not reproduce the germline sequence, and a read error may be involved. The chain is built from TRBV19 and TRBJ1-2, with a weak D call TRBD1 (5 bases). The germline V gene has CDR1 LNHDA and CDR2 SQIVND (reference sequence). The CDR3 sequence is 13 residues long. CDR3 DNA: TGTGCCAATAGTGCCAGGGTAACCTATGGCTACACCTTC. The encoded protein is CANSARVTYGYTF.

V and J are TRBV30 and TRBJ2-2; no reliable D call. From germline, CDR1 is GTSNPN and CDR2 SVGIG (reference sequence). V was trimmed by 4 bases and J by 5 bases, leaving 8 bases between them. CDR3 length equals 12 residues. The CDR3 DNA follows: TGTGCCTGGATTTCGGCTACCGGGGAGCTGTTTTTT. It translates to CAWISATGELFF.

Only a few counts were recorded for this clone. This rearrangement joins TRBV28 to TRBJ1-4; D is unclear. The CDR3 contains 16 residues. CDR1 is MDHEN, CDR2 SYDVKM, per germline. With 5 bases removed from V and 2 bases from J, the gap between germline ends came to 15 bases. The CDR3 nucleotides are TGTGCCAGCAGTCCCCCTTTAGAGCCCACTAATGAAAAACTGTTTTTT. Encoded protein: CASSPPLEPTNEKLFF.

This clone was seen only a few times. The rearrangement uses TRBV11-3 and TRBJ1-2, with D perhaps matching TRBD1 (5 bases). V lost 4 bases and J 6 bases, leaving 15 bases between the germline ends. The CDR3 spans 14 residues. CDR1 and CDR2 from the germline V gene are SGHNT and YENEEA. The DNA of the CDR3 is TGTGCCAGCAGCTGGATGGGGACGGCGGATGGCTACACCTTC. Protein: CASSWMGTADGYTF.

V gene TRBV9 combines with J gene TRBJ2-5, with D possibly TRBD1 on 6 matching bases. This CDR3 region has 17 residues. The germline V gene has CDR1 SGDLS and CDR2 YYNGEE. Trimming took 2 bases from V and 4 from J, leaving 21 bases between them. The CDR3 coding sequence is TGTGCCAGCAGCGTCGGCAGGGGCATAACCATTCCAGAGACCCAGTACTTC. This codes for CASSVGRGITIPETQYF.

This clone turned up a few times. The chain couples TRBV19 to TRBJ2-1, with 10 positions matching TRBD2. The V gene end was trimmed by 5 bases and the J gene end by 3 bases; junction bases not matched to a gene: 7. This CDR3 comprises 16 residues. Germline assignment: CDR1 LNHDA and CDR2 SQIVND (reference sequence). CDR3 bases: TGTGCCAGTAGTCCTCCAGCGGGAGGGATCTACAATGAGCAGTTCTTC. Protein: CASSPPAGGIYNEQFF.

This clone was seen more than once but under ten times. CDR3 protein: CASSAATGGTDTQYF. The CDR3 DNA is TGTGCCAGCAGTGCGGCTACAGGGGGCACAGATACGCAGTATTTT. V and J are TRBV25-1 and TRBJ2-3, with 7 bases fitting TRBD1. Per the germline V gene, CDR1 is MGHDK and CDR2 is SYGVNS. Trimming removed 4 bases from V and 1 base from J; junction bases left unmatched: 5. CDR3 length: 15 amino acids. The full variable domain, with the rest looked up from reference TRBV25-1 and TRBJ2-3, is EADIYQTPRYLVIGTGKKITLECSQTMGHDKMYWYQQDPGMELHLIHYSYGVNSTEKGDLSSESTVSRIRTEHFPLTLESARPSHTSQYLCASSAATGGTDTQYFGPGTRLTVL.

This clone was observed a single time. This rearrangement joins TRBV28 to TRBJ1-4; D ambiguous. V was trimmed by 5 bases and J by 8 bases, leaving 15 bases between them. The CDR3 has 14 residues. From germline, CDR1 is MDHEN and CDR2 SYDVKM. The CDR3 is CASSAPGPTEKLFF. The CDR3, as DNA: TGTGCCAGCAGTGCTCCGGGCCCAACGGAAAAACTGTTTTTT.

The chain recombines TRBV11-3 with TRBJ1-3; D is perhaps TRBD1 (5 bases). Trimming left V 5 bases short and J 5 bases short, with 13 bases between. In germline, CDR1 is SGHNT, CDR2 YENEEA. The CDR3 contains 14 residues. The CDR3 DNA follows: TGTGCCAGCAGCCGACCGACAGATAGAAACACCATATATTTT. Amino acids: CASSRPTDRNTIYF.

The rearrangement links TRBV23-1 to TRBJ2-3, with TRBD2 identical over 7 bases. TRBV23-1 is an ORF; its function is uncertain. The CDR3 is made up of 15 amino acids. The junction had 6 bases not matched to a gene; V was cut back by 1 base and J by 5 bases. CDR3 nucleotide sequence: TGCGCCAGCAGTCAATTGGGGGGGAGTTTAGATACGCAGTATTTT. Translated, it gives CASSQLGGSLDTQYF.

The chain is built from TRBV30 and TRBJ1-5, with TRBD1 matching over 7 bases. This CDR3 spans 13 amino acids. V gave up 1 base and J gave up 4 bases; unmatched junction bases: 1. CDR1 and CDR2 (germline): GTSNPN, SVGIG (reference sequence). The CDR3 reads CAWSADRNQPQHF. DNA for the CDR3: TGTGCCTGGAGTGCGGACAGGAATCAGCCCCAGCATTTT. Filled out from reference TRBV30 and TRBJ1-5, the complete variable domain reads SQTIHQWPATLVQPVGSPLSLECTVEGTSNPNLYWYRQAAGRGLQLLFYSVGIGQISSEVPQNLSASRPQDRQFILSSKKLLLSDSGFYLCAWSADRNQPQHFGDGTRLSIL.

The CDR3 loop reads CASSPQGISGSLTDTQYF. The CDR3, as DNA: TGTGCCAGCAGCCCTCAGGGGATAAGCGGGAGCCTCACAGATACGCAGTATTTT. The J gene is TRBJ2-3, the V gene TRBV11-3; 8 bases agree with TRBD2. V was clipped by 5 bases and J by 2 bases; unmatched bases: 15. The CDR3 is 18 amino acids. The germline V gene has CDR1 SGHNT and CDR2 YENEEA.

This clone qualifies as medium-sized. The chain carries TRBV9 and TRBJ2-7, with 9 bases matching TRBD2. This CDR3 is built from 15 residues. Germline V gene data show CDR1 as SGDLS and CDR2 as YYNGEE. V lost 3 bases and J lost 2; bases outside the gene matches: 6. CDR3 region: CASSGTSGFTYEQYF. The CDR3 DNA is TGTGCCAGCAGCGGAACTAGCGGGTTCACCTACGAGCAGTACTTC.

By share, this clone ranks as medium-sized. The chain recombines TRBV11-3 with TRBJ2-3, with D perhaps TRBD1 or TRBD2 (7 bases each). The germline V gene has CDR1 SGHNT and CDR2 YENEEA. Trimming took off 5 bases at V and 5 bases at J, with 17 bases between the two ends. This CDR3 contains 15 residues. CDR3 loop: CASSAGEGAKDTQYF. The CDR3 coding sequence is TGTGCCAGCAGCGCTGGGGAGGGGGCGAAAGATACGCAGTATTTT.

This clone was found a few times. The chain links TRBV6-8 to TRBJ1-3, with D unresolved. V dropped 10 bases and J dropped 2 bases, with 9 bases sitting between them. Germline lookup yields CDR1 MNHGY and CDR2 SAAAGT. This CDR3 comprises 12 residues. The CDR3, as DNA: TGTGCCATTGGACTCGCTGGAAACACCATATATTTT. Protein: CAIGLAGNTIYF.

This clone was observed a handful of times. V is TRBV25-1 and J is TRBJ1-3; 7 bases agree with TRBD1. V was clipped by 4 bases and J by 0 bases; unmatched bases: 9. This CDR3 contains 17 residues. Per the germline V gene, CDR1 is MGHDK and CDR2 is SYGVNS. CDR3 sequence reads: CASSVPQGMSSGNTIYF. As DNA, the CDR3 is TGTGCCAGCAGTGTACCACAGGGGATGAGCTCTGGAAACACCATATATTTT.

This clone is labeled large. DNA of the CDR3: TGTGCCAGCAGCAACAGGGCCGGGAACAATGAGCAGTTCTTC. Protein: CASSNRAGNNEQFF. The rearrangement links TRBV11-3 to TRBJ2-1, with TRBD1 as a possible D gene (6 bases). Germline values: CDR1 SGHNT, CDR2 YENEEA. CDR3 size: 14 residues. Trimming pared 5 bases from V and 5 bases from J, leaving 13 bases between.

This chain uses TRBV9 with TRBJ2-3; no firm D call. V lost 3 bases and J 2 bases, leaving 4 bases between the germline ends. Germline loops: CDR1 SGDLS, CDR2 YYNGEE. The CDR3 consists of 12 residues. The CDR3 sequence is CASSAYTDTQYF. CDR3 DNA sequence: TGTGCCAGCAGCGCCTACACAGATACGCAGTATTTT.

V usage is TRBV14 and J usage is TRBJ2-3; 7 nucleotides align to TRBD2. The CDR3 covers 13 residues. In germline, CDR1 is SGHDN, CDR2 FVKESK. The V gene end was trimmed by 5 bases and the J gene end by 4 bases; junction bases not matched to a gene: 3. CDR3 loop: CASSVAGADTQYF. CDR3 sequence (DNA): TGTGCCAGCAGCGTGGCGGGAGCAGATACGCAGTATTTT.

This clone is categorized as medium-sized (0.01 to 0.1%). J is TRBJ2-1 and V is TRBV11-1; TRBD2 agrees at 7 bases. Germline V lookup: CDR1 SGHAT, CDR2 FQDESV (reference sequence). V lost 5 bases, J lost 5 bases, and 15 bases stayed unmatched. There are 17 residues in the CDR3. CDR3 sequence reads: CASSPLGIGLDDNEQFF. The CDR3 DNA sequence: TGTGCCAGCAGCCCCCTCGGCATAGGACTAGACGACAATGAGCAGTTCTTC.